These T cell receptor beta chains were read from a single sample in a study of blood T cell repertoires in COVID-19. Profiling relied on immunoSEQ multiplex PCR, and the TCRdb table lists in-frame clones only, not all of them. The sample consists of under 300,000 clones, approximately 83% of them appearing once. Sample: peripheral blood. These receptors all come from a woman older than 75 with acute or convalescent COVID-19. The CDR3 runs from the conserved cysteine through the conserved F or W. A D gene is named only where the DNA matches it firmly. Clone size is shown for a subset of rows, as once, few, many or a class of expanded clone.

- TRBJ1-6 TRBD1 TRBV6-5 TGTGCCAGCAGTTCCCGGGACAGCGCTTTGGGTTCACCCCTCCACTTT CASSSRDSALGSPLHF
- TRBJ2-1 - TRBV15 TGTGCCACCAGCAGAGTACAGGGCATAAATTACAATGAGCAGTTCTTC CATSRVQGINYNEQFF
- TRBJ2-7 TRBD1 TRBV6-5 TGTGCCAGCAGTTACCGGGACAGGGGAACCTACGAGCAGTACTTC CASSYRDRGTYEQYF
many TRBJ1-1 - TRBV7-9 TGTGCCAGCAGCTTTCTCGCAGGGATGAACACTGAAGCTTTCTTT CASSFLAGMNTEAFF
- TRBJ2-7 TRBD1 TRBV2 TGTGCCAGCAGTGGGGACAGGGAAGGGCTCGAGCAGTACTTC CASSGDREGLEQYF
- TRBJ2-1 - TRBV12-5 TGTGCTAGTGGTTTGAGCCAGGGGATTTACAATGAGCAGTTCTTC CASGLSQGIYNEQFF
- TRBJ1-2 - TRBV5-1 TGCGCCAGCAGCACGGGTGGACAGCAAACTTATGGCTACACCTTC CASSTGGQQTYGYTF
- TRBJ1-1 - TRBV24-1 TGTGCCACCAGTGACCCCTCTCGGACTGAAGCTTTCTTT CATSDPSRTEAFF
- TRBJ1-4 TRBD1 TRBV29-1 TGCAGCGCCTACCAGGGGGCAGCTAATGAAAAACTGTTTTTT CSAYQGAANEKLFF
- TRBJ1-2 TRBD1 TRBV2 TGTGCCAGCAGTGAGACAGGGAATGGCTACACCTTC CASSETGNGYTF
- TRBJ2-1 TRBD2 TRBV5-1 TGCGCCAGCAGCTCCGCGTTCGGGACTAGCGGGGGCTCGGTGAGCTCCTACAATGAGCAGTTCTTC CASSSAFGTSGGSVSSYNEQFF
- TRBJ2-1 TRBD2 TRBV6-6 TGTGCCAGCTCAACTATTGGGAGCGGGGGGGCCGGTGAGCAGTTCTTC CASSTIGSGGAGEQFF
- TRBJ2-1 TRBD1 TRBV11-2 TGTGCCAGCAGTCCAACCGGGACAGGGGCCTCCGATGAGCAGTTCTTC CASSPTGTGASDEQFF
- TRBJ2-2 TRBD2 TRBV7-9 TGTGCCAGCAGTTCCCGGGGGGGGGACACCGGGGAGCTGTTTTTT CASSSRGGDTGELFF
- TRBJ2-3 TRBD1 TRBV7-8 TGTGCCAGCAGCTCCGGACAGGCAAGGGGCACAGATACGCAGTATTTT CASSSGQARGTDTQYF
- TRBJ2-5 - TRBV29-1 TGCAGCGTTGAAGGCGAAGACAGGTTCCAAGAGACCCAGTACTTC CSVEGEDRFQETQYF
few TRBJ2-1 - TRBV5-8 TGTGCCAGCAGCACCTGGGGCCCGCAGTTCTTC CASSTWGPQFF
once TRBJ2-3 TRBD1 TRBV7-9 TGTGCCAGCAGCTTAGAGGGGGCCTACGTTACGCAGTATTTT CASSLEGAYVTQYF
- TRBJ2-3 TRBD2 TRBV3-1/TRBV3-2 TGTGCCAGCAGCCAAGAAGGCCTAGCGGCGAAGGATACGCAGTATTTT CASSQEGLAAKDTQYF
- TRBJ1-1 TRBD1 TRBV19 TGTGCCAGTAGTATAGACGGGGACAGGGGAAGAGCTTTCTTT CASSIDGDRGRAFF
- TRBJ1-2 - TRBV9 TGTGCCAGCAGCGTAGCCGCCGCGGCCTGGGATGGCTACACCTTC CASSVAAAAWDGYTF
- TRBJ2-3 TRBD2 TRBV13 TGTGCCAGCAGCCCCGGACTAGTTAGTTACGTGCGGGGCACAGATACGCAGTATTTT CASSPGLVSYVRGTDTQYF
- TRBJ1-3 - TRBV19 TGTGCCAGTAGCCAACATGGAAACACCATATATTTT CASSQHGNTIYF
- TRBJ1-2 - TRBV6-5 TGTGCCAGCAGTCCCCGACAGCGCCTTAGTGGTGGCTACACCTTC CASSPRQRLSGGYTF
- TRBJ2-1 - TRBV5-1 TGCGCCAGCAGCTTGGGGGACACCCGGTCGTCGCAGTTCTTC CASSLGDTRSSQFF
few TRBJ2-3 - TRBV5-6 TGTGCCAGCAGCTTGGCGGGCACAGATACGCAGTATTTT CASSLAGTDTQYF
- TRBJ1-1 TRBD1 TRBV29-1 TGCAGCGTTCACAGGGGCACTGAAGCTTTCTTT CSVHRGTEAFF
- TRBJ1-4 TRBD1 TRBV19 TGTGCCAGTAGTCCCCAACAGGGGATCGGTGAAAAACTGTTTTTT CASSPQQGIGEKLFF
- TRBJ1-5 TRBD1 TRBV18 TGTGCCAGCTCACGGGAGGACAGGGGCTATCAGCCCCAGCATTTT CASSREDRGYQPQHF
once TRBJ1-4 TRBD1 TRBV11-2 TGTGCCAGCACCCCGGGAGGGCAGGGGGTCGCAGAAAAACTGTTTTTT CASTPGGQGVAEKLFF
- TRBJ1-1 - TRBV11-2 TGTGCCAGCAGCTTAGGGGGGAGGAGGACTGAAGCTTTCTTT CASSLGGRRTEAFF
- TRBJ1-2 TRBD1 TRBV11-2 TGTGCCAGCAGACCACAGGGGGACTATGGCTACACCTTC CASRPQGDYGYTF
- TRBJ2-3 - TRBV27 TGTGCCAGCAGACGTACAGGGTCGGATACGCAGTATTTT CASRRTGSDTQYF
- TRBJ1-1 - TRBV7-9 TGTGCCAGCAGCCCCGGGACACGGAAGAACACTGAAGCTTTCTTT CASSPGTRKNTEAFF
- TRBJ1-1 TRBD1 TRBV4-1 TGCGCCAGCAGCCAAGGACAGGGGATGGGAACTTTCTTT CASSQGQGMGTFF
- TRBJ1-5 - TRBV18 TGTGCCAGCTCACCAGGTGGCAGCAATCAGCCCCAGCATTTT CASSPGGSNQPQHF
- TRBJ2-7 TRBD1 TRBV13 TGTGCCAGCAGCATTAACGTCGGGACAGGGACCTACGAGCAGTACTTC CASSINVGTGTYEQYF
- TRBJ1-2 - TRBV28 TGTGCCAGCAGTTTCGTGTTGGACAGCTATGGCTACACCTTC CASSFVLDSYGYTF
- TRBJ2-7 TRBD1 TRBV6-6 TGTGCCAGCAGTAAGACAGGGGGCGCCTACGAGCAGTACTTC CASSKTGGAYEQYF
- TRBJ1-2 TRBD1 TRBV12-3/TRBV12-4 TGTGCCAGCAGTGTTACAGGGGCTGGCTACACCTTC CASSVTGAGYTF
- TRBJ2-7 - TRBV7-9 TGTGCCAGCACCGTAGGGGTAGGCGGCGAGCAGTACTTC CASTVGVGGEQYF
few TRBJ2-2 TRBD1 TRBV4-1 TGCGCCAGCAGCCAAAGCCTGGACAGGCCAACCGGGGAGCTGTTTTTT CASSQSLDRPTGELFF
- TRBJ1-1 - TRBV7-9 TGTGCCAGCAGCTTATTCGAGGGTGGAACTGAAGCTTTCTTT CASSLFEGGTEAFF
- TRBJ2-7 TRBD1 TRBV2 TGTGCCAGCAGTGGCCTCCTGACAGGGGTCTACGAGCAGTACTTC CASSGLLTGVYEQYF
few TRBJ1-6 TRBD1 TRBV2 TGTGCCAGCAGATCCGCAGGGGGAAGGTATAATTCACCCCTCCACTTT CASRSAGGRYNSPLHF
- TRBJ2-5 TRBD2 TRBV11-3 TGTGCCAGCAGCTTTAGCGGGGGAGAGACCCAGTACTTC CASSFSGGETQYF
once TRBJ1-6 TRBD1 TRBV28 TGTGCCAGCAGTTTTGGGACAGGGGGCGCATCCTGGTATAATTCACCCCTCCACTTT CASSFGTGGASWYNSPLHF
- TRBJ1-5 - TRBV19 TGTGCCAGTACCGAGGCCAGGGTCTACAATCAGCCCCAGCATTTT CASTEARVYNQPQHF
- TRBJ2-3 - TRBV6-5 TGTGCCAGCAGTCGACTCTCACAAAGAGATACGCAGTATTTT CASSRLSQRDTQYF
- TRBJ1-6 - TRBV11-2 TGTGCCAGCAGCTTACGCGGGGCAACCTCCTATAATTCACCCCTCCACTTT CASSLRGATSYNSPLHF
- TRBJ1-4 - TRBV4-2 TGTGCCAGCAGCCCCCAAATAGGGGTAACTAATGAAAAACTGTTTTTT CASSPQIGVTNEKLFF
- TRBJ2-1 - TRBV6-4 TGTGCCAGCAGGCAAGAACAGGGTAACAATGAGCAGTTCTTC CASRQEQGNNEQFF
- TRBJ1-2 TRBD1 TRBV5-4 TGTGCCAGCAGCCCCGGGACAGCTAACTATGGCTACACCTTC CASSPGTANYGYTF
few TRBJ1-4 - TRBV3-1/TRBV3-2 TGTGCCAGCAGCCCCACCCCGGGAAAACTGTTTTTT CASSPTPGKLFF
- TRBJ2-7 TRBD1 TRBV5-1 TGCGCCAGCAGCAGGACAGGGGAAACCTACGAGCAGTACTTC CASSRTGETYEQYF
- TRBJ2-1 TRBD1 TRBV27 TGTGCCAGTTCCGACAGGGGGGTCAAGAGCTCCTACAATGAGCAGTTCTTC CASSDRGVKSSYNEQFF
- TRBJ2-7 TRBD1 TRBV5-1 TGCGCCAGCAGCGATGGGACAGGGCGCTCCTACGAGCAGTACTTC CASSDGTGRSYEQYF